This TCR beta chain was sequenced in a study of a mutant IDH1 vaccine in newly diagnosed glioma. Study context: Previous treatment comprised radiotherapy, temozolomide, or both, mostly both.

TCRdb keeps only in-frame clones here, not all; method: immunoSEQ multiplex PCR. The sample records over 55,000 clones, approximately 91% being singletons. The CDR3 has 14 residues. From germline, CDR1 is LNHDA and CDR2 SQIVND (reference sequence). Unmatched junction bases numbered 6, after V lost 4 bases and J lost 7 bases. The time point is: week 11, during vaccination. Vaccinated patients received 300 ug of mutant IDH1 20-mer peptide per dose, with topical imiquimod. Comment on this clone: Its cognate antigen is unknown.

The TCR sequence derives from a man aged 40-49 years with glioma. The specimen was PBMCs, collected from a glioma patient whose treatment included an IDH1 peptide vaccine. The rearrangement uses TRBV19 and TRBJ1-4, with 7 bases aligning to TRBD1. The CDR3 region has the DNA TGTGCCAGTAGTAGAACGACAGGGAGTGAAAAACTGTTTTTT. Amino acids: CASSRTTGSEKLFF.